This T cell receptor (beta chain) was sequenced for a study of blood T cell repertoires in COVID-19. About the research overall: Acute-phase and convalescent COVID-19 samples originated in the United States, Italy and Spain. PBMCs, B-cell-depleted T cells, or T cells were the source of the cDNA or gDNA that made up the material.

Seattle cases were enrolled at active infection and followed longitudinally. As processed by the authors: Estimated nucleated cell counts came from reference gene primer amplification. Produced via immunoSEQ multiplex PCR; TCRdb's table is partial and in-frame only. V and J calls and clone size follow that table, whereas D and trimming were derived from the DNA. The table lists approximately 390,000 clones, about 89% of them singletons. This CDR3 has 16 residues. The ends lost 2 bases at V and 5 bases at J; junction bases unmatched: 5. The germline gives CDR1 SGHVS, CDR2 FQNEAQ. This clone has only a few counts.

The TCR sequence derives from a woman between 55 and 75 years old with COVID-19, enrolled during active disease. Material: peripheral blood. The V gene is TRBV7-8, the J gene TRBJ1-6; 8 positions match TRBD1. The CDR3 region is CASSLLPGQDNSPLHF. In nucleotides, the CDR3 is TGTGCCAGCAGCTTACTTCCGGGACAGGATAATTCACCCCTCCACTTT.